One and the same sample provided the 28 T cell receptor beta chains below, sequenced in a study of blood T cell repertoires in COVID-19. Clones were read by immunoSEQ multiplex PCR, and TCRdb kept only the in-frame ones, dropping some. The repertoire includes hundreds of thousands of clones, 83% of them detected once, and roughly 1.3% sits in the top ten. The sequencing sample was made of peripheral blood. Every receptor here comes from a woman aged 30 to 39 with COVID-19, enrolled during active disease.

The genes are TRBV7-7 and TRBJ2-2; D might be TRBD2 (5 bases). Germline V CDR1 and CDR2: SSHAT, FNYEAQ (reference sequence). The CDR3 is 15 residues long. V was shortened by 1 base and J by 0 bases, with 6 bases between the two germline ends. The CDR3 is CASSLDGANTGELFF. CDR3 coding DNA: TGTGCCAGCAGCTTAGACGGGGCGAACACCGGGGAGCTGTTTTTT. The full variable domain, in which reference TRBV7-7 and TRBJ2-2 provide the parts outside the CDR3, is GAGVSQSPRYKVTKRGQDVTLRCDPISSHATLYWYQQALGQGPEFLTYFNYEAQPDKSGLPSDRFSAERPEGSISTLTIQRTEQRDSAMYRCASSLDGANTGELFFGEGSRLTVL.

The chain joins TRBV24-1 to TRBJ2-1; 7 bases line up with TRBD1. Looked up from germline, CDR1 is KGHDR and CDR2 is SFDVKD. With V trimmed by 4 bases and J by 11 bases, 13 bases remained unmatched. The CDR3 has 15 amino acids. The CDR3 DNA sequence: TGTGCCACCAGTGAAGGGCAGGGGGTCCTTCATCAGCAGTTCTTC. It encodes CATSEGQGVLHQQFF.

The chain combines TRBV6-5 with TRBJ1-5; 9 positions match TRBD1. The CDR3 runs 16 residues. With V trimmed by 4 bases and J by 7 bases, 11 bases remained unmatched. The germline gives CDR1 MNHEY, CDR2 SVGAGI. The CDR3 DNA reads TGTGCCAGCAGTTCCACACAGGGGGCGCGGGAACAGCCCCAGCATTTT. Translating it yields CASSSTQGAREQPQHF.

V usage is TRBV19 and J usage is TRBJ1-2; D ambiguous. The CDR3 has 14 amino acids. CDR1 is LNHDA, CDR2 SQIVND, per germline (reference sequence). The V and J ends lost 5 bases and 2 bases respectively, with 12 bases between them. The CDR3 reads CASSAPGGNYGYTF. CDR3 bases: TGTGCCAGTAGTGCCCCGGGCGGGAACTATGGCTACACCTTC.

The rearrangement joins TRBV29-1 to TRBJ2-7; possibly TRBD2 for D (5 bases). Trimming took 6 bases from V and 2 from J, leaving 11 bases between them. Per the germline V gene, CDR1 is SQVTM and CDR2 is ANQGSEA. This CDR3 is built from 12 residues. The CDR3 DNA follows: TGCAGCGTGTTGTGGGGAGCCTACGAGCAGTACTTC. Residues: CSVLWGAYEQYF.

V and J are TRBV9 and TRBJ2-2, with 7 bases that match TRBD1. Germline V gene sequence: CDR1 SGDLS, CDR2 YYNGEE. After removal of 3 bases from V and 7 bases from J, the junction contained 9 bases not matched to a gene. This CDR3 comprises 15 residues. CDR3 nucleotides: TGTGCCAGCAGCGAGTCGACAGGGTCAAACGGGGAGCTGTTTTTT. This translates into CASSESTGSNGELFF.

The rearrangement uses TRBV27 and TRBJ1-4; TRBD1 aligns across 7 bases. Germline V gene sequence: CDR1 MNHEY, CDR2 SMNVEV (reference sequence). The J segment lost 3 bases and the V segment lost 5 bases, leaving 6 bases of the junction unmatched. This CDR3 contains 15 residues. CDR3 in DNA: TGTGCCAGCAGTCTGACAGGGTATCCTAATGAAAAACTGTTTTTT. Amino acids: CASSLTGYPNEKLFF.

The CDR3 reads CASSLSGGGFKYEQYF. CDR3 coding DNA: TGTGCCAGCAGCTTGAGCGGGGGGGGATTTAAGTACGAGCAGTACTTC. V gene TRBV28 combines with J gene TRBJ2-7; the match to TRBD2 covers 10 bases. This CDR3 is built from 16 residues. The ends lost 6 bases at V and 4 bases at J; junction bases unmatched: 12. From germline, CDR1 is MDHEN and CDR2 SYDVKM.

The sample holds one count of this clone. DNA of the CDR3: TGTGCCAGCAGCGTGACAGGTGCCGCAACTAATGAAAAACTGTTTTTT. Translation: CASSVTGAATNEKLFF. This chain links TRBV7-2 with TRBJ1-4, with a possible D match to TRBD1 (6 bases). CDR3 length equals 16 residues. Germline-derived CDR1 and CDR2 are SGHTA and FQGNSA. Trimming stripped 5 bases from V and 0 bases from J, with 13 bases between.

V is TRBV29-1 and J is TRBJ2-3, with 8 bases lining up with TRBD1. Germline V gene lookup returns CDR1 SQVTM and CDR2 ANQGSEA. Trimming at V came to 8 bases and at J to 4 bases, leaving 11 bases not matched to a gene. CDR3 length equals 14 residues. The CDR3 DNA follows: TGCAGCATTGGGGGACAGGAGGGTTCAGATACGCAGTATTTT. Translation: CSIGGQEGSDTQYF.

This chain links TRBV7-6 with TRBJ1-2, with D hard to call. The germline gives CDR1 SGHVS, CDR2 FNYEAQ. Trimming stripped 1 base from V and 7 bases from J, with 10 bases between. The CDR3 extends over 13 amino acids. CDR3 sequence (DNA): TGTGCCAGCAGCTTAGAGTACAGAAGTGGCTACACCTTC. Translation gives CASSLEYRSGYTF.

The rearrangement joins TRBV11-2 to TRBJ1-4, with 7 bases matching TRBD1. V trimming: 5 bases; J trimming: 5 bases; junction bases outside the gene matches: 2. Germline CDR1 reads SGHAT; CDR2 reads FQNNGV. This CDR3 spans 13 amino acids. CDR3 in DNA: TGTGCCAGCAGCGAACAGGGGAATGAAAAACTGTTTTTT. Its translation: CASSEQGNEKLFF.

This clone showed up just a few times. The chain couples TRBV19 to TRBJ2-2; 7 nucleotides agree with TRBD1. The length of the CDR3 is 15 residues. The V gene end was trimmed by 4 bases and the J gene end by 4 bases; junction bases not matched to a gene: 6. Germline V gene data show CDR1 as LNHDA and CDR2 as SQIVND (reference sequence). The CDR3 bases are TGTGCCAGTAGTAGCAAGGACAGGTTCACCGGGGAGCTGTTTTTT. Translated: CASSSKDRFTGELFF.

The chain recombines TRBV18 with TRBJ1-2; 11 positions match TRBD1. Germline lookup yields CDR1 KGHSH and CDR2 LQKENI. This CDR3 contains 15 residues. Germline trimming cut 2 bases from V and 4 bases from J; bases unmatched to any gene: 3. CDR3 amino acids: CASSPGTGGGYGYTF. Written as DNA, the CDR3 is TGTGCCAGCTCACCAGGGACAGGGGGAGGCTATGGCTACACCTTC.

The V call is TRBV5-4, the J call TRBJ2-1; 8 nucleotides match TRBD1. Germline-derived CDR1 and CDR2 are SGHNT and YYREEE (reference sequence). The V gene end was trimmed by 5 bases and the J gene end by 9 bases; junction bases not matched to a gene: 7. The CDR3 covers 13 residues. CDR3 sequence (DNA): TGTGCCAGCAGTCAGCAGGGGGCCGGTGAGCAGTTCTTC. Amino acid sequence: CASSQQGAGEQFF.

V is TRBV10-2 and J is TRBJ1-3; D uncertain. CDR1 WSHSY and CDR2 SAAADI come from the germline V gene. This CDR3 has 15 amino acids. Trimming left V 6 bases short and J 2 bases short, with 14 bases between. CDR3 in DNA: TGCGCCAGCAGATCGGACGGACTCACTGGAAACACCATATATTTT. Amino acid sequence: CASRSDGLTGNTIYF.

The chain employs TRBV24-1 and TRBJ1-5, with D unclear. CDR1 and CDR2 from the germline V gene are KGHDR and SFDVKD. The V gene lost 12 bases and the J gene lost 1 base, with 15 bases spanning the gap. The CDR3 has 14 amino acids. The CDR3 bases are TGTGCCCCACACCGGAGGACGAGCAATCAGCCCCAGCATTTT. Amino acids: CAPHRRTSNQPQHF.

This clone was recorded only once. The chain carries TRBV2 and TRBJ2-3; possible D gene TRBD2, 6 bases. The V and J ends lost 1 base and 9 bases respectively, with 8 bases between them. Germline V gives CDR1 SNHLY, CDR2 FYNNEI. The CDR3 runs to 12 residues. The CDR3 here is CASSEGLATQYF. In nucleotides, the CDR3 is TGTGCCAGCAGTGAAGGGCTAGCGACGCAGTATTTT. The full variable domain, its missing parts supplied by reference TRBV2 and TRBJ2-3, is EPEVTQTPSHQVTQMGQEVILRCVPISNHLYFYWYRQILGQKVEFLVSFYNNEISEKSEIFDDQFSVERPDGSNFTLKIRSTKLEDSAMYFCASSEGLATQYFGPGTRLTVL.

V gene TRBV30 combines with J gene TRBJ1-6; D uncertain. The CDR3 runs to 15 residues. Germline CDR1 and CDR2: GTSNPN and SVGIG (reference sequence). The V gene lost 7 bases and the J gene lost 9 bases, with 22 bases spanning the gap. As DNA, the CDR3 is TGTGCCTCGGTGTCCGGGTGGTCCAACGGTTCACCCCTCCACTTT. It translates to CASVSGWSNGSPLHF. Complete variable domain (other parts from reference TRBV30 and TRBJ1-6): SQTIHQWPATLVQPVGSPLSLECTVEGTSNPNLYWYRQAAGRGLQLLFYSVGIGQISSEVPQNLSASRPQDRQFILSSKKLLLSDSGFYLCASVSGWSNGSPLHFGNGTRLTVT.

This sequence joins TRBV27 and TRBJ2-7, with a tentative D call TRBD1 (5 bases). The V end was cut by 3 bases, the J end by 3 bases, with 15 bases between. The CDR3 is 15 amino acids. In germline, CDR1 is MNHEY, CDR2 SMNVEV (reference sequence). The CDR3 loop reads CASSFQGRVVYEQYF. The CDR3 bases are TGTGCCAGCAGTTTTCAGGGCAGGGTCGTCTACGAGCAGTACTTC.

The chain combines TRBV6-5 with TRBJ2-7; 7 bases map to TRBD1. Per the germline V gene, CDR1 is MNHEY and CDR2 is SVGAGI. The CDR3 sequence is 14 residues long. Trimming removed 5 bases from V and 3 bases from J; junction bases left unmatched: 7. In DNA form, the CDR3 reads TGTGCCAGCAGTCCCGGGACAGCCTTCTACGAGCAGTACTTC. Residues: CASSPGTAFYEQYF.

This clone was counted only a few times. This chain links TRBV24-1 with TRBJ2-6; D unclear. This CDR3 has 16 amino acids. From germline, CDR1 is KGHDR and CDR2 SFDVKD. Trimming shortened V by 4 bases and J by 0 bases, and 9 bases separated the two germline ends. The CDR3 DNA reads TGTGCCACCAGTGACCCCTCCAGCTCTGGGGCCAACGTCCTGACTTTC. Protein: CATSDPSSSGANVLTF.

The rearrangement links TRBV4-1 to TRBJ2-5; 12 bases agree with TRBD2. The germline CDR1 and CDR2 sequences are MGHRA and YSYEKL. The junction had 5 bases not matched to a gene; V was cut back by 4 bases and J by 5 bases. The CDR3 is 15 residues long. The CDR3 bases are TGCGCCAGCAGCCCAGGGACTAGCGGGTTTGAGACCCAGTACTTC. Amino acid sequence: CASSPGTSGFETQYF.

The CDR3 nucleotides read TGTGCCGGACAAGCAGGTTCCTATAATTCACCCCTCCACTTT. This encodes CAGQAGSYNSPLHF. V gene TRBV6-5 combines with J gene TRBJ1-6, with D possibly TRBD1 on 5 matching bases. Trimming left V 11 bases short and J 1 base short, with 12 bases between. Germline CDR1 and CDR2: MNHEY and SVGAGI. This CDR3 has 14 residues.

J is TRBJ1-2 and V is TRBV7-2, with 11 bases fitting TRBD1. The CDR3 covers 17 residues. After removal of 5 bases from V and 0 bases from J, the junction contained 8 bases not matched to a gene. Germline V CDR1 and CDR2: SGHTA, FQGNSA. This chain's CDR3 is CASSPGTGGSSNYGYTF. CDR3 DNA: TGTGCCAGCAGCCCGGGGACAGGGGGAAGCTCTAACTATGGCTACACCTTC.

This clone has only one observation. The rearrangement uses TRBV6-2 or TRBV6-3 and TRBJ1-2, with 7 bases identical to TRBD1. Per germline, CDR1 MNHEY and CDR2 SVGEGT. This CDR3 is 16 amino acids long. V lost 0 bases, J lost 4 bases, and 8 bases stayed unmatched. The CDR3 is CASSYSTQQGLYGYTF. In nucleotides, the CDR3 is TGTGCCAGCAGTTACTCAACACAACAGGGGCTCTATGGCTACACCTTC.

V and J are TRBV28 and TRBJ1-2, with D possibly TRBD1 on 6 matching bases. The CDR3 loop spans 14 amino acids. V lost 6 bases to trimming and J lost 2 bases, with 13 bases between them. Germline V CDR1 and CDR2: MDHEN, SYDVKM. CDR3 loop: CASSPTGFNYGYTF. The CDR3 DNA follows: TGTGCCAGCAGCCCAACAGGGTTCAACTATGGCTACACCTTC.

The rearrangement joins TRBV6-9 to TRBJ2-7; TRBD1 matches 7 bases. The V and J ends lost 8 bases and 7 bases, in that order; junction bases with no gene match: 8. Germline V gene lookup returns CDR1 MNHGY and CDR2 SVAAGI. The CDR3 covers 12 residues. The CDR3 DNA reads TGTGCCAGCGACAGGGTGGTAGGGGAGCAGTACTTC. It codes for CASDRVVGEQYF.